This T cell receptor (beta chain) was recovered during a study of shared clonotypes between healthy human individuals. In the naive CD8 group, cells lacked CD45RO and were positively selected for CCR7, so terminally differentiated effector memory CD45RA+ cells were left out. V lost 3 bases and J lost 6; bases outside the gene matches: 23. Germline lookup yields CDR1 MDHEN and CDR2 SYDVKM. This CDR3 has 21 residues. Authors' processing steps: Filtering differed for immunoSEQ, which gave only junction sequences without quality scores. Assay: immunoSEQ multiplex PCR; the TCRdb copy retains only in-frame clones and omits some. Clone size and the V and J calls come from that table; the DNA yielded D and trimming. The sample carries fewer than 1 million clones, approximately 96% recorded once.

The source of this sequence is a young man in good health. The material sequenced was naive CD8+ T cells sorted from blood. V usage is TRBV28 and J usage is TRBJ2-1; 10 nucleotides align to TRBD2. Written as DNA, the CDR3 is TGTGCCAGCAGTTTCCCGGAACCACGGGACGCATCTAGCGGGAGTAGCAATGAGCAGTTCTTC. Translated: CASSFPEPRDASSGSSNEQFF.